This note documents a single T cell receptor (beta chain) sequence. Antigen: not known. This entry belongs to a study of blood T cells in healthy people across ages. Findings and caveats of the study: A strong correlation was seen between TCR beta diversity and naive T cell percentage. Age brought a roughly linear fall in TCR beta diversity measured per million T cells.

This CDR3 contains 17 residues. The germline V gene encodes CDR1 SGHRS and CDR2 YFSETQ. The ends lost 1 base at V and 3 bases at J; junction bases unmatched: 6. It was with a sample-barcoded 5' primer and a J-beta primer mix that a second PCR of about 6 to 12 cycles was run. From the 5' RACE reads, TCRdb called clonotypes with MiXCR, one entry per CDR3 protein. The table includes about a million distinct CDR3 sequences, 51% detected once. Each donor was a healthy Caucasian individual from Russia, aged roughly 6 to 90. This clonotype was sampled from a woman aged 60 to 75 in good health. Sequenced material: blood. The chain uses TRBV5-1 and TRBJ2-1; 11 bases align to TRBD2. In DNA, the CDR3 is TGCGCCAGCAGCTTGACACCGGGACTAGCGGACTACAATGAGCAGTTCTTC. It codes for CASSLTPGLADYNEQFF.